This T cell receptor (beta chain) was profiled in a study of identifying expanded T cells in peripheral blood. Study-wide points: Differentially abundant clones: around 1.2 between replicates, about 15 at around 14 days, around 19 at four. Variance in clone template counts between two-week samples significantly increased with total template count across all healthy donors.

V dropped 3 bases and J dropped 5 bases, with 20 bases sitting between them. From germline, CDR1 is MDHEN and CDR2 SYDVKM. The CDR3 runs 17 residues. Some clones are missing from TCRdb's copy, which holds only in-frame ones; the method was immunoSEQ multiplex PCR. The sample lists roughly 100,000 clones, about nine tenths occurring once. Note on this clone: Its specificity is not known.

This clonotype was obtained from a person between 18 and 69 years old in good health. The specimen was blood. This sequence joins TRBV28 and TRBJ2-1; D tentatively fits TRBD1 or TRBD2 (7 bases each). CDR3 DNA sequence: TGTGCCAGCAGTTTCGGGGGGACAGACCCGCAAGACAATGAGCAGTTCTTC. This sequence encodes CASSFGGTDPQDNEQFF.